The 29 T cell receptor beta chains below were found in one sample sequenced in a study of blood T cell repertoires in COVID-19. The protocol was immunoSEQ multiplex PCR, while the TCRdb copy is restricted to in-frame clones and leaves out a portion. Among under 250,000 clones listed, roughly 86% were seen once. Sequencing input: peripheral blood. These receptors all come from a man older than 75 with acute or convalescent COVID-19.

This chain uses TRBV28 with TRBJ1-4; D unclear. CDR3 size: 15 residues. Trimming removed 6 bases from V and 8 bases from J, with 19 bases in between. CDR1 is MDHEN, CDR2 SYDVKM, per germline. Here the CDR3 reads CASSITSTGGEKLFF. In DNA, the CDR3 is TGTGCCAGCAGCATAACTTCCACCGGCGGCGAAAAACTGTTTTTT.

V and J are TRBV2 and TRBJ1-2; maybe TRBD1 (6 bases). This CDR3 spans 12 amino acids. Trimming left V 4 bases short and J 7 bases short, with 10 bases between. The germline V gene encodes CDR1 SNHLY and CDR2 FYNNEI. CDR3 region: CASSVPGVGYTF. In DNA form, the CDR3 reads TGTGCCAGCAGTGTGCCAGGGGTTGGCTACACCTTC.

The chain recombines TRBV5-1 with TRBJ2-1; 9 bases match TRBD2. J lost 8 bases, V lost 5 bases, and 8 bases had no gene match. CDR3 size: 14 residues. The V gene's germline CDR1 is SGHRS and CDR2 YFSETQ. The chain's CDR3 is CASSFGLAIDEQFF. CDR3 in DNA: TGCGCCAGCAGTTTTGGACTAGCGATAGATGAGCAGTTCTTC.

The chain recombines TRBV19 with TRBJ1-1; TRBD1 matches 11 bases. Unmatched junction bases numbered 8, after V lost 5 bases and J lost 0 bases. The CDR3 spans 17 residues. Looked up from germline, CDR1 is LNHDA and CDR2 is SQIVND (reference sequence). CDR3 DNA: TGTGCCAGTAGTCCCCCGGACAGGGGGCACTTGAACACTGAAGCTTTCTTT. This encodes CASSPPDRGHLNTEAFF.

The chain is built from TRBV2 and TRBJ2-1; 8 bases fit TRBD2. The V gene end was trimmed by 5 bases and the J gene end by 16 bases; junction bases not matched to a gene: 10. The CDR3 consists of 12 residues. Germline V lookup: CDR1 SNHLY, CDR2 FYNNEI. The CDR3 DNA reads TGTGCCAGCAGTTATAGCGGGACCGCAGGATTCTTC. Translating it yields CASSYSGTAGFF.

This clone was observed once. V gene TRBV3-1 (or the pseudogene TRBV3-2) combines with J gene TRBJ2-1; 11 bases fit TRBD2. J gave up 7 bases and V 1 base, and 9 bases lay outside the gene matches. The CDR3 consists of 17 residues. Germline CDR1 LGHDT, CDR2 YNNKEL (reference sequence). The CDR3 sequence is CASSQVSGRARENEQFF. The CDR3 nucleotides read TGTGCCAGCAGCCAAGTTAGCGGGAGGGCGAGGGAAAATGAGCAGTTCTTC.

J is TRBJ1-1 and V is TRBV28; the D gene is possibly TRBD1 (6 bases). Germline loops: CDR1 MDHEN, CDR2 SYDVKM. Trimming cost V 4 bases and J 7 bases, with 19 bases left between them. CDR3 length: 15 amino acids. CDR3 sequence reads: CASSSRSGVLGEAFF. CDR3 nucleotide sequence: TGTGCCAGCAGTTCGAGATCAGGGGTTTTGGGTGAAGCTTTCTTT.

The chain employs TRBV27 and TRBJ1-5; a weak D match, TRBD1 (5 bases). Trimming removed 2 bases from V and 6 bases from J, with 11 bases in between. Germline CDR1 is MNHEY and CDR2 is SMNVEV (reference sequence). This CDR3 contains 14 residues. CDR3: CASSLRQGSQPQHF. The CDR3 DNA sequence: TGTGCCAGCAGTTTAAGGCAGGGTAGTCAGCCCCAGCATTTT.

The chain is built from TRBV18 and TRBJ1-3, with 7 bases aligning to TRBD1. V lost 4 bases, J lost 0 bases, and 9 bases stayed unmatched. CDR3 length: 17 amino acids. Germline V gives CDR1 KGHSH, CDR2 LQKENI. The CDR3 region is CASSLTGQASSGNTIYF. The CDR3 coding sequence is TGTGCCAGCTCACTCACCGGACAGGCAAGCTCTGGAAACACCATATATTTT.

The V gene is TRBV7-2, the J gene TRBJ2-7, with TRBD1 matching 9 bases. The trim removed 5 bases at V and 4 bases at J, leaving 6 bases unmatched. The CDR3 contains 14 residues. The germline V gene has CDR1 SGHTA and CDR2 FQGNSA. The CDR3, as DNA: TGTGCCAGCAGCATACAGGGGGCGCTTTACGAGCAGTACTTC. Encoded protein: CASSIQGALYEQYF.

The chain recombines TRBV7-2 with TRBJ1-6; D may be TRBD1 (5 bases). Germline V lookup: CDR1 SGHTA, CDR2 FQGNSA. V was pared by 3 bases and J by 2 bases, with 14 bases between. There are 17 residues in the CDR3. In DNA, the CDR3 is TGTGCCAGCAGCTTGGTACCAGGGAGGGCCTATAATTCACCCCTCCACTTT. Amino acid sequence: CASSLVPGRAYNSPLHF.

The chain recombines TRBV2 with TRBJ1-2; tentative D call: TRBD1 (6 bases). V lost 5 bases to trimming and J lost 5 bases, with 12 bases between them. The CDR3 runs 13 residues. Germline loops: CDR1 SNHLY, CDR2 FYNNEI. Here the CDR3 DNA reads TGTGCCAGCAGTTCAGGGGTAGAATATGGCTACACCTTC. Its protein product is CASSSGVEYGYTF.

The chain links TRBV18 to TRBJ2-5; D is perhaps TRBD1 (6 bases). Trimming removed 2 bases from V and 8 bases from J, with 15 bases in between. CDR1 KGHSH and CDR2 LQKENI come from the germline V gene. The CDR3 spans 14 residues. CDR3 DNA: TGTGCCAGCTCACCAGAAACAGGGCCCGAAACCCAGTACTTC. Translated: CASSPETGPETQYF. The entire variable domain, with the rest obtained from reference TRBV18 and TRBJ2-5, is as follows: NAGVMQNPRHLVRRRGQEARLRCSPMKGHSHVYWYRQLPEEGLKFMVYLQKENIIDESGMPKERFSAEFPKEGPSILRIQQVVRGDSAAYFCASSPETGPETQYFGPGTRLLVL.

The CDR3 sequence is CATSDPAPGLNTGELFF. As DNA, the CDR3 is TGTGCCACCAGTGATCCTGCACCGGGACTGAACACCGGGGAGCTGTTTTTT. The V and J genes are TRBV24-1 and TRBJ2-2; maybe TRBD2 (6 bases). Germline V gene data show CDR1 as KGHDR and CDR2 as SFDVKD. The CDR3 runs to 17 residues. Between the trimmed V and J ends, which lost 3 bases and 1 base, there was a span of 14 bases.

This clone was observed once. The rearrangement links TRBV9 to TRBJ1-1, with a weak D call TRBD1 (5 bases). The V end lost 4 bases, the J end lost 0 bases, and 19 bases lay between the germline ends. This CDR3 spans 17 amino acids. Per germline, CDR1 SGDLS and CDR2 YYNGEE. The CDR3 bases are TGTGCCAGCAGCCCTCGGGGCCGCGGGACGGTGAACACTGAAGCTTTCTTT. As protein: CASSPRGRGTVNTEAFF.

The chain combines TRBV2 with TRBJ2-7; weak D call: TRBD2 (6 bases). In germline, CDR1 is SNHLY, CDR2 FYNNEI. The CDR3 runs to 14 residues. V lost 10 bases to trimming and J lost 0 bases, with 16 bases between them. CDR3 sequence (DNA): TGTGCCACCAAAGTCGGGGGAAGCTCCTACGAGCAGTACTTC. The encoded protein is CATKVGGSSYEQYF.

With respect to this clone: It is unclear where the CDR3 begins or ends on the DNA, so no DNA is shown, and the CDR3 is as TCRdb lists it. The chain links TRBV21-1 to TRBJ1-1; the D call in the table, TRBD1, was not verified against the DNA. TRBV21-1 is annotated as a pseudogene. The CDR3 contains 13 residues when both ends are counted. The CDR3 sequence: CASVGTGSTEAFF.

This sequence joins TRBV4-2 and TRBJ1-1, with D tentatively TRBD1 (5 bases). V gave up 0 bases and J gave up 0 bases, with 5 bases separating them. The CDR3 loop spans 14 amino acids. Germline values: CDR1 LGHNA, CDR2 YNFKEQ. CDR3 residues: CASSQDRVNTEAFF. The CDR3 DNA follows: TGTGCCAGCAGCCAAGACAGGGTGAACACTGAAGCTTTCTTT.

This sequence joins TRBV28 and TRBJ1-1; 8 bases are a match to TRBD1. The germline V gene has CDR1 MDHEN and CDR2 SYDVKM. The CDR3 length is 14 residues. With 6 bases clipped from V and 1 base from J, the junction kept 4 bases outside the gene matches. The CDR3 here is CASRTGAGNTEAFF. In nucleotides, the CDR3 is TGTGCCAGCAGGACAGGGGCTGGGAACACTGAAGCTTTCTTT. Filled out from reference TRBV28 and TRBJ1-1, the complete variable domain reads DVKVTQSSRYLVKRTGEKVFLECVQDMDHENMFWYRQDPGLGLRLIYFSYDVKMKEKGDIPEGYSVSREKKERFSLILESASTNQTSMYLCASRTGAGNTEAFFGQGTRLTVV.

This clone has only a few counts. This chain links TRBV27 with TRBJ1-4; 7 nucleotides line up with TRBD1. CDR1 and CDR2 from the germline V gene are MNHEY and SMNVEV (reference sequence). The CDR3 runs to 14 residues. V dropped 3 bases and J dropped 10; count of bases not matched to a gene: 8. CDR3 bases: TGTGCCAGCAGTTTTGACCGACAGGGCGCAAAACTGTTTTTT. Amino acid sequence: CASSFDRQGAKLFF.

V and J are TRBV7-6 and TRBJ1-3, with TRBD1 as a possible D gene (5 bases). Trimming removed 0 bases from V and 2 bases from J, with 11 bases in between. Germline V gene sequence: CDR1 SGHVS, CDR2 FNYEAQ. The CDR3 covers 16 residues. The CDR3 DNA sequence: TGTGCCAGCAGCTTAGCCGACAGTTTTACTGGAAACACCATATATTTT. Translating it yields CASSLADSFTGNTIYF.

This clone was counted between two and nine times. This sequence joins TRBV10-2 and TRBJ1-5; tentatively, D is TRBD1 (5 bases). This CDR3 has 14 residues. The ends were cut back, 2 bases at V and 1 base at J, with 6 bases in the middle. Germline lookup yields CDR1 WSHSY and CDR2 SAAADI. CDR3 in amino acids: CASSEAGSNQPQHF. DNA for the CDR3: TGCGCCAGCAGTGAGGCAGGGAGCAATCAGCCCCAGCATTTT.

The chain joins TRBV28 to TRBJ1-5; possibly TRBD1 for D (5 bases). CDR3 size: 14 residues. Germline V gives CDR1 MDHEN, CDR2 SYDVKM. With 5 bases removed from V and 0 bases from J, the gap between germline ends came to 8 bases. The CDR3 DNA is TGTGCCAGCAGTGGGGACTATAGCAATCAGCCCCAGCATTTT. Its translation is CASSGDYSNQPQHF.

This clone was recorded many times. The rearrangement joins TRBV3-1 (or the pseudogene TRBV3-2) to TRBJ2-1; 7 bases line up with TRBD2. Trimming took 3 bases from V and 11 from J; bases not matched to a gene: 4. The CDR3 runs 12 residues. Germline V gene lookup returns CDR1 LGHDT and CDR2 YNNKEL (reference sequence). CDR3 region: CASSQLGTKQFF. In DNA, the CDR3 is TGTGCCAGCAGCCAGTTAGGGACTAAGCAGTTCTTC.

The chain combines TRBV19 with TRBJ1-1, with 8 bases that match TRBD1. Germline V CDR1 and CDR2: LNHDA, SQIVND (reference sequence). Trimming at V came to 3 bases and at J to 1 base, leaving 7 bases not matched to a gene. The CDR3 extends over 16 amino acids. The CDR3 bases are TGTGCCAGTAGTATCGGAGTGGGACAGGCGAACACTGAAGCTTTCTTT. Residues: CASSIGVGQANTEAFF.

The genes are TRBV27 and TRBJ1-1, with D possibly TRBD1 on 6 matching bases. CDR1 and CDR2 from the germline V gene are MNHEY and SMNVEV (reference sequence). This CDR3 spans 14 amino acids. V was shortened by 10 bases and J by 0 bases, with 15 bases between the two germline ends. The CDR3 coding sequence is TGTGCCACCCGCAGACAGGCCTTGAACACTGAAGCTTTCTTT. Translated, it gives CATRRQALNTEAFF.

This clone was observed a single time. The gene calls are TRBV9 and TRBJ1-1; 8 bases are a match to TRBD1. V lost 3 bases to trimming and J lost 3 bases; unmatched junction nucleotides: 7. From germline, CDR1 is SGDLS and CDR2 YYNGEE. The CDR3 runs 15 residues. The CDR3 here is CASSGRTGFDTEAFF. Here the CDR3 DNA reads TGTGCCAGCAGCGGACGGACAGGGTTTGACACTGAAGCTTTCTTT.

The V call is TRBV5-1, the J call TRBJ2-7; possible D gene TRBD1, 6 bases. The CDR3 sequence is 14 residues long. Germline CDR1 SGHRS, CDR2 YFSETQ. The V end was cut by 2 bases, the J end by 5 bases, with 14 bases between. The CDR3 here is CASSLPTGSHEQYF. The CDR3 DNA follows: TGCGCCAGCAGCTTACCGACAGGTAGCCACGAGCAGTACTTC. Variable domain in full (rest from reference TRBV5-1 and TRBJ2-7): KAGVTQTPRYLIKTRGQQVTLSCSPISGHRSVSWYQQTPGQGLQFLFEYFSETQRNKGNFPGRFSGRQFSNSRSEMNVSTLELGDSALYLCASSLPTGSHEQYFGPGTRLTVT.

The chain carries TRBV19 and TRBJ2-3; D is uncertain. The CDR3 covers 14 residues. V gave up 0 bases and J gave up 8 bases, with 12 bases separating them. From germline, CDR1 is LNHDA and CDR2 SQIVND (reference sequence). In DNA form, the CDR3 reads TGTGCCAGTAGTATAGATAGATCTCCGGGTACGCAGTATTTT. Amino acid sequence: CASSIDRSPGTQYF.